These 6 T cell receptor beta chains share one sample of origin, sequenced in a study of cytomegalovirus exposure and HLA in healthy donors. The protocol was immunoSEQ multiplex PCR, while the TCRdb copy is restricted to in-frame clones and leaves out a portion. Of approximately 180,000 clones in the sample, around nine tenths were seen once. Sequencing was carried out using PBMCs. Receptor source: a man between 18 and 29 years old in good health and CMV-seropositive.

This clone appeared a few times. V gene TRBV28 combines with J gene TRBJ2-3; 10 bases align to TRBD2. The CDR3 is 17 residues long. Germline loops: CDR1 MDHEN, CDR2 SYDVKM. V lost 4 bases and J lost 1; bases outside the gene matches: 8. The CDR3 DNA reads TGTGCCAGCAGTTCGCGCCCCGGACTAGCGGGCACAGATACGCAGTATTTT. Its protein product is CASSSRPGLAGTDTQYF. The full variable domain, with the rest looked up from reference TRBV28 and TRBJ2-3, is DVKVTQSSRYLVKRTGEKVFLECVQDMDHENMFWYRQDPGLGLRLIYFSYDVKMKEKGDIPEGYSVSREKKERFSLILESASTNQTSMYLCASSSRPGLAGTDTQYFGPGTRLTVL.

The chain joins TRBV9 to TRBJ2-7, with 10 bases fitting TRBD1. The ends lost 3 bases at V and 5 bases at J; junction bases unmatched: 5. The length of the CDR3 is 14 residues. Germline-derived CDR1 and CDR2 are SGDLS and YYNGEE. In DNA form, the CDR3 reads TGTGCCAGCAGCGAGACAGGGGGCTTCGACGAGCAGTACTTC. Amino acid sequence: CASSETGGFDEQYF.

Concerning this clone itself: Within the sample, other DNA sequences also encode this same CDR3. This sequence joins TRBV4-1 and TRBJ2-7; TRBD1 agrees at 8 bases. This CDR3 comprises 15 residues. Germline V gives CDR1 MGHRA, CDR2 YSYEKL. V gave up 1 base and J gave up 1 base; unmatched junction bases: 3. The CDR3 loop reads CASSQVGQGSYEQYF. CDR3 in DNA: TGCGCCAGCAGCCAAGTCGGACAGGGTTCCTACGAGCAGTACTTC.

This clone occurred a few times. The CDR3 nucleotides read TGTGCCAGCTCGCTGAAACCGGCGGACTACGAGCAGTACTTC. It yields the protein CASSLKPADYEQYF. V usage is TRBV18 and J usage is TRBJ2-7; D is ambiguous. CDR1 and CDR2 from the germline V gene are KGHSH and LQKENI. V gave up 6 bases and J gave up 3 bases, with 15 bases separating them. This CDR3 has 14 residues.

The chain joins TRBV18 to TRBJ1-1; D is perhaps TRBD1 (5 bases). CDR1 is KGHSH, CDR2 LQKENI, per germline. V dropped 4 bases and J dropped 7 bases, with 13 bases sitting between them. CDR3 length: 13 residues. CDR3 in DNA: TGTGCCAGCTCACTCTCGACAGAAAATGAAGCTTTCTTT. It translates to CASSLSTENEAFF.

The chain employs TRBV14 and TRBJ2-7; D not certain. Germline V CDR1 and CDR2: SGHDN, FVKESK. This CDR3 is 13 amino acids long. Trimming removed 0 bases at V and 4 bases at J, with 7 bases between. CDR3 in DNA: TGTGCCAGCAGCCAAGATCCCAGGTACGAGCAGTACTTC. Its translation: CASSQDPRYEQYF.